This TCR beta chain was observed in a study of chronic HIV infection and antiretroviral therapy. The CDR3 totals 17 residues. From germline, CDR1 is MDHEN and CDR2 SYDVKM. The ends were cut back, 2 bases at V and 0 bases at J, with 15 bases in the middle. In this sample, this clonotype turned up many times. One entry per CDR3 protein results from TCRdb running MiXCR on the 5' RACE reads. The data contain tens of thousands of distinct CDR3 sequences, 8% to 10% of them seen just once; the ten biggest clones take up 2.9%. Sequencing was performed on peripheral blood. The chain uses TRBV28 and TRBJ2-3; D remains unclear. This TCR was sampled from an adult who had HIV and had not received antiretroviral therapy, or was an uninfected healthy control (not recorded which). The CDR3 DNA follows: TGTGCCAGCAGTTTAGGTTTAGAAGCTCCAAGCACAGATACGCAGTATTTT. Translated, it gives CASSLGLEAPSTDTQYF.